The 14 T cell receptor beta chains given below trace back to one sample, sequenced in a study of shared clonotypes between healthy human individuals (dated by TCRdb to 2020 to 2021). Receptor amplification or capture employed the immunoSEQ multiplex PCR assay. Not all clones reach the TCRdb copy of this immuneACCESS table, which keeps in-frame sequences only. Checked studies attribute under half of the gap to unresolved V genes and leave the rest unexplained. For this sample there are approximately 980,000 clones; over 60% appear just once. The top ten clonotypes cover over 1.3% of the sample. The specimen was memory CD4+ T cells sorted from blood. This specimen's cell subset or site label, per the study, means: CD45RA-negative fraction. The source is a man between 18 and 35 years old in good health.

The V and J genes are TRBV5-8 and TRBJ2-7; a possible D gene is TRBD2 (7 bases). Germline loops: CDR1 SGHTS, CDR2 YDEGEE. CDR3 length: 15 amino acids. V gave up 4 bases and J gave up 2 bases, with 16 bases separating them. The CDR3 spells CASSPRRGQPYEQYF. In nucleotides, the CDR3 is TGTGCCAGCAGCCCCCGGCGGGGGCAGCCCTACGAGCAGTACTTC.

This chain links TRBV4-2 with TRBJ2-2, with TRBD2 matching 8 bases. Per germline, CDR1 LGHNA and CDR2 YNFKEQ. V lost 4 bases to trimming and J lost 5 bases; unmatched junction nucleotides: 12. The CDR3 loop spans 17 amino acids. CDR3 sequence (DNA): TGTGCCAGCAGCCCCCGCAGGGTAGCGGGACTTACCGGGGAGCTGTTTTTT. This gives the protein CASSPRRVAGLTGELFF.

This rearrangement joins TRBV30 to TRBJ1-6; D unresolved. In germline, CDR1 is GTSNPN, CDR2 SVGIG (reference sequence). V was cut by 1 base and J by 9 bases, with 10 bases left in between. This CDR3 region has 13 residues. The CDR3 loop is CAWSANTLSPLHF. The CDR3, as DNA: TGTGCCTGGAGTGCCAACACCCTTTCACCCCTCCACTTT.

The table lists this clone with a few counts. J is TRBJ2-7 and V is TRBV30, with 10 bases matching TRBD1. This CDR3 has 12 residues. With V trimmed by 5 bases and J by 5 bases, 3 bases remained unmatched. Germline-derived CDR1 and CDR2 are GTSNPN and SVGIG (reference sequence). In nucleotides, the CDR3 is TGTGCCTGGGGGACAGGGGCCAACGAGCAGTACTTC. It yields the protein CAWGTGANEQYF.

This clone is a singleton in its sample. The CDR3 loop is CASSWLSGSGETQYF. As DNA, the CDR3 is TGTGCCAGCAGTTGGCTTAGCGGGAGTGGGGAGACCCAGTACTTC. The genes are TRBV6-5 and TRBJ2-5, with 9 bases lining up with TRBD2. Germline loops: CDR1 MNHEY, CDR2 SVGAGI. V trimming: 4 bases; J trimming: 5 bases; junction bases outside the gene matches: 8. This CDR3 has 15 residues.

CDR3: CASSQDRGDEQYF. DNA of the CDR3: TGTGCCAGCAGCCAAGATAGGGGGGACGAGCAGTACTTC. The chain combines TRBV4-2 with TRBJ2-7; D may correspond to TRBD1 or TRBD2 (6 bases each). V lost 0 bases, J lost 5 bases, and 8 bases lay in between. The CDR3 contains 13 residues. Germline values: CDR1 LGHNA, CDR2 YNFKEQ.

The rearrangement links TRBV7-9 to TRBJ2-5; 7 bases are a match to TRBD2. After removal of 3 bases from V and 5 bases from J, the junction contained 9 bases not matched to a gene. The CDR3 is 15 amino acids. Germline CDR1 SEHNR, CDR2 FQNEAQ (reference sequence). The DNA for the CDR3 is TGTGCCAGCAGCTTCGCGGGAGTTAGTGGCGAGACCCAGTACTTC. Translated, it gives CASSFAGVSGETQYF.

The chain couples TRBV2 to TRBJ2-3, with 7 nucleotides matching TRBD2. The CDR3 contains 15 residues. Germline-derived CDR1 and CDR2 are SNHLY and FYNNEI. J gave up 0 bases and V 10 bases, and 10 bases lay outside the gene matches. The CDR3 DNA reads as TGTGCCACCAAGCGACTAGCTTCTAGCACAGATACGCAGTATTTT. Protein product: CATKRLASSTDTQYF.

V is TRBV5-1 and J is TRBJ2-1, with D perhaps matching TRBD1 (6 bases). Trimming took off 4 bases at V and 7 bases at J, with 15 bases between the two ends. The CDR3 has 14 residues. Germline CDR1 and CDR2: SGHRS and YFSETQ. The chain's CDR3 is CASSPDSRGNEQFF. CDR3 DNA sequence: TGCGCCAGCAGCCCGGACTCCAGGGGAAATGAGCAGTTCTTC.

CDR3 in DNA: TGTGCCAGCACCGTTAGCGGGGGCGGGGAGACCCAGTACTTC. It specifies CASTVSGGGETQYF. The chain employs TRBV7-2 and TRBJ2-5; TRBD2 agrees at 9 bases. The CDR3 sequence is 14 residues long. V lost 7 bases, J lost 5 bases, and 8 bases stayed unmatched. Germline assignment: CDR1 SGHTA and CDR2 FQGNSA.

The chain uses TRBV11-2 and TRBJ2-1; no definite D call. Trimming removed 0 bases from V and 15 bases from J, with 12 bases in between. Germline CDR1 is SGHAT and CDR2 is FQNNGV. The CDR3 spans 12 residues. The CDR3: CASSLDPWARFF. The CDR3 DNA sequence: TGTGCCAGCAGCTTAGATCCATGGGCCAGGTTCTTC.

The chain has TRBV15 and TRBJ2-3, with 7 bases matching TRBD2. Germline V gene data show CDR1 as LNHNV and CDR2 as YYDKDF (reference sequence). V trimming: 3 bases; J trimming: 6 bases; junction bases outside the gene matches: 15. This CDR3 is built from 17 residues. CDR3: CATSRSPSGGGLDTQYF. The CDR3 DNA reads TGTGCCACCAGCAGGTCCCCGTCGGGAGGTGGATTGGATACGCAGTATTTT.

This clone was observed a handful of times. The chain combines TRBV19 with TRBJ2-1, with D unclear. The CDR3 runs to 11 residues. V lost 9 bases, J lost 7 bases, and 10 bases lay in between. Germline V gene lookup returns CDR1 LNHDA and CDR2 SQIVND (reference sequence). CDR3 sequence: CASQNRNEQFF. DNA of the CDR3: TGTGCCAGCCAGAATCGGAATGAGCAGTTCTTC.

The chain couples TRBV14 to TRBJ2-2, with 10 bases fitting TRBD2. Per germline, CDR1 SGHDN and CDR2 FVKESK. The CDR3 is made up of 19 amino acids. J gave up 0 bases and V 1 base, and 8 bases lay outside the gene matches. The CDR3 is CASSQVFSGRHPNTGELFF. CDR3 nucleotide sequence: TGTGCCAGCAGCCAAGTCTTTAGCGGGAGGCACCCGAACACCGGGGAGCTGTTTTTT.